The 17 T cell receptor beta chains below all came from one sample that was sequenced in a study of T cell changes during pregnancy in multiple sclerosis. Profiled with immunoSEQ multiplex PCR; TCRdb holds only in-frame clones, not every one. The table shows about 44,000 clones, with about nine tenths occurring only once. The sample in question was CD4+ T cells from peripheral blood mononuclear cells, obtained in the first trimester of pregnancy. The receptors were gathered from a female donor with multiple sclerosis, enrolled in a pregnancy study.

V and J are TRBV19 and TRBJ2-7, with D possibly matching TRBD2 (5 bases). V lost 3 bases, J lost 6 bases, and 12 bases lay in between. The CDR3 runs 13 residues. In germline, CDR1 is LNHDA, CDR2 SQIVND (reference sequence). The chain's CDR3 is CASSIVPGVEQYF. The CDR3 DNA sequence: TGTGCCAGTAGTATTGTGCCCGGGGTCGAGCAGTACTTC.

The chain recombines TRBV28 with TRBJ1-1; TRBD1 aligns across 7 bases. The junction had 13 bases not matched to a gene; V was cut back by 3 bases and J by 6 bases. This CDR3 contains 16 residues. CDR1 and CDR2 from the germline V gene are MDHEN and SYDVKM. CDR3 coding DNA: TGTGCCAGCAGTTTTACCCCGACAGGGAGGAGTGCTGAAGCTTTCTTT. Translated: CASSFTPTGRSAEAFF.

The chain uses TRBV6-4 and TRBJ2-3; TRBD2 agrees at 12 bases. CDR1 and CDR2 (germline): MRHNA, SNTAGT. V gave up 9 bases and J gave up 4 bases; unmatched junction bases: 14. The CDR3 is made up of 17 amino acids. The CDR3 coding sequence is TGTGCCAGACTGAAGGAGACTAGCGGGAGATTCTCAGATACGCAGTATTTT. Protein sequence: CARLKETSGRFSDTQYF.

The chain carries TRBV29-1 and TRBJ2-7, with D tentatively TRBD2 (7 bases). Germline CDR1 and CDR2: SQVTM and ANQGSEA. The CDR3 is made up of 15 amino acids. V gave up 4 bases and J gave up 3 bases, with 19 bases separating them. Here the CDR3 DNA reads TGCAGCGTTGGGGGGGCGGGGGACCCTCTCTACGAGCAGTACTTC. Its protein is CSVGGAGDPLYEQYF.

The chain is built from TRBV2 and TRBJ2-5; 11 bases match TRBD2. The germline CDR1 and CDR2 sequences are SNHLY and FYNNEI. CDR3 length equals 16 residues. With 4 bases clipped from V and 4 bases from J, the junction kept 8 bases outside the gene matches. The chain's CDR3 is CASSGGLAGGRETQYF. In DNA form, the CDR3 reads TGTGCCAGCAGTGGGGGGCTAGCGGGAGGTAGAGAGACCCAGTACTTC.

This clone was picked up one time. The J gene is TRBJ1-3, the V gene TRBV7-2; no reliable D call. This CDR3 comprises 15 residues. The germline CDR1 and CDR2 sequences are SGHTA and FQGNSA. The V and J ends lost 0 bases and 1 base respectively, with 7 bases between them. The CDR3 DNA sequence: TGTGCCAGCAGCTTAGCGTCAGGTTCTGGAAACACCATATATTTT. Translated, it gives CASSLASGSGNTIYF. Looking up the rest from reference TRBV7-2 and TRBJ1-3 gives the full variable domain: GAGVSQSPSNKVTEKGKDVELRCDPISGHTALYWYRQSLGQGLEFLIYFQGNSAPDKSGLPSDRFSAERTGGSVSTLTIQRTQQEDSAVYLCASSLASGSGNTIYFGEGSWLTVV.

This chain links TRBV7-9 with TRBJ2-3, with TRBD2 identical over 10 bases. This CDR3 has 14 amino acids. The trim removed 7 bases at V and 6 bases at J, leaving 7 bases unmatched. From germline, CDR1 is SEHNR and CDR2 FQNEAQ (reference sequence). The CDR3 protein is CASTRAGGPDTQYF. The CDR3, as DNA: TGTGCCAGCACCAGAGCGGGAGGGCCGGATACGCAGTATTTT.

The chain is built from TRBV19 and TRBJ1-1; D not certain. The CDR3 runs 13 residues. Germline V gene lookup returns CDR1 LNHDA and CDR2 SQIVND (reference sequence). Trimming took off 9 bases at V and 0 bases at J, with 11 bases between the two ends. The CDR3 sequence is CASSLEMNTEAFF. The CDR3 DNA is TGTGCCAGCAGCCTGGAGATGAACACTGAAGCTTTCTTT.

The gene calls are TRBV2 and TRBJ2-7, with no clear D. Germline CDR1 SNHLY, CDR2 FYNNEI. The CDR3 loop spans 14 amino acids. The germline V and J ends were trimmed by 8 bases and 6 bases, with 20 bases remaining between them. The CDR3 nucleotides are TGTGCCAGCGAATTGAGACTCACCCCTGGCGAGCAGTACTTC. Its translation: CASELRLTPGEQYF.

This chain links TRBV2 with TRBJ2-1; 9 bases fit TRBD2. The V and J ends lost 3 bases and 6 bases, in that order; junction bases with no gene match: 9. Germline values: CDR1 SNHLY, CDR2 FYNNEI. The CDR3 spans 16 residues. The CDR3 protein is CASSEGSGRLSNEQFF. The CDR3 DNA is TGTGCCAGCAGTGAGGGGAGCGGGAGGCTCTCCAATGAGCAGTTCTTC. The complete variable domain, with remaining parts taken from reference TRBV2 and TRBJ2-1, reads EPEVTQTPSHQVTQMGQEVILRCVPISNHLYFYWYRQILGQKVEFLVSFYNNEISEKSEIFDDQFSVERPDGSNFTLKIRSTKLEDSAMYFCASSEGSGRLSNEQFFGPGTRLTVL.

The chain carries TRBV5-1 and TRBJ1-2, with unresolved D. Per germline, CDR1 SGHRS and CDR2 YFSETQ. V was clipped by 4 bases and J by 8 bases, with 9 bases between them. This CDR3 comprises 11 residues. CDR3 loop: CASSASRGYTF. The DNA of the CDR3 is TGCGCCAGCAGCGCCTCGAGAGGCTACACCTTC.

The rearrangement joins TRBV27 to TRBJ2-7; 15 bases are shared with TRBD2. The CDR3 consists of 17 residues. Trimming took 0 bases from V and 2 from J; bases not matched to a gene: 2. Germline V gives CDR1 MNHEY, CDR2 SMNVEV (reference sequence). In DNA, the CDR3 is TGTGCCAGCAGTTTATCCGGACTAGCGGGAGGGCCCTACGAGCAGTACTTC. This sequence encodes CASSLSGLAGGPYEQYF.

The chain links TRBV19 to TRBJ2-7, with 7 bases aligning to TRBD1. This CDR3 contains 14 residues. The ends lost 3 bases at V and 0 bases at J; junction bases unmatched: 2. Germline CDR1 reads LNHDA; CDR2 reads SQIVND (reference sequence). This chain's CDR3 is CASSIWDSSYEQYF. The CDR3, as DNA: TGTGCCAGTAGTATTTGGGACAGCTCCTACGAGCAGTACTTC.

This chain links TRBV19 with TRBJ2-3; 8 positions agree with TRBD1. This CDR3 spans 16 amino acids. V shed 8 bases and J 3 bases; nucleotides not matched to a gene: 13. Germline V gene data show CDR1 as LNHDA and CDR2 as SQIVND (reference sequence). CDR3 DNA sequence: TGTGCCAGTCGCCATACAGGGGGACCGAAGACAGATACGCAGTATTTT. Amino acids: CASRHTGGPKTDTQYF.

The chain couples TRBV23-1 to TRBJ2-1; 9 nucleotides agree with TRBD2. TRBV23-1 is assigned to the ORF class and has an uncertain function. V shed 8 bases and J 3 bases; nucleotides not matched to a gene: 5. The CDR3 consists of 14 residues. As DNA, the CDR3 is TGCGCCAGCCCAACTAGCGGGTTCTACAATGAGCAGTTCTTC. Protein product: CASPTSGFYNEQFF.

This clone came up once. This rearrangement joins TRBV7-2 to TRBJ2-3; TRBD2 matches 7 bases. Germline V lookup: CDR1 SGHTA, CDR2 FQGNSA. With V trimmed by 0 bases and J by 7 bases, 10 bases remained unmatched. This CDR3 region has 16 residues. CDR3 in amino acids: CASSLAESGMGHTQYF. The CDR3 DNA reads TGTGCCAGCAGCTTAGCGGAGAGCGGGATGGGTCATACGCAGTATTTT.

This clone was counted a single time. The rearrangement uses TRBV4-3 and TRBJ1-3; D is perhaps TRBD1 (6 bases). V was cut by 0 bases and J by 4 bases, with 13 bases left in between. Looked up from germline, CDR1 is LGHNA and CDR2 is YSLEER. The CDR3 has 16 residues. The CDR3 DNA follows: TGCGCCAGCAGCCAAGATGGGGGGGCGCGAGGAAACACCATATATTTT. The encoded protein is CASSQDGGARGNTIYF.